Listed below are T cell receptor beta chains from one sample, sequenced in a study of T cell repertoires in cytomegalovirus infection. Using its own MiXCR run on the reads, TCRdb lists one record per CDR3 protein. The profile covers 450,000 to 550,000 distinct CDR3 sequences, with 15% to 20% appearing a single time and 24% taken by the ten largest. Sequenced input: CD8+ T cells from PBMCs. These TCRs come from a human donor in good health (CMV status not recorded). Some clones in this sample may be carry-over from other donors' samples. CDR3s include the opening cysteine and the closing phenylalanine or tryptophan. Each record gives: D gene, V gene, J gene, clone size, CDR3 protein, CDR3 DNA. The D gene is left open where the match is weak. Clone size is given for some rows only: seen once, a few or many times, or a class if the clone is expanded.

D: -; V: TRBV7-9; J: TRBJ1-5; size: many; CDR3: CASSPDGVSNQPQHF; DNA: TGTGCCAGCAGCCCCGACGGGGTTAGCAATCAGCCCCAGCATTTT
D: TRBD2; V: TRBV4-1; J: TRBJ2-7; size: -; CDR3: CASSQDGGLAADEQYF; DNA: TGCGCCAGCAGCCAAGACGGGGGACTAGCGGCGGACGAGCAGTACTTC
D: -; V: TRBV7-2; J: TRBJ2-7; size: many; CDR3: CASSTAGSSYEQYF; DNA: TGTGCCAGCAGCACGGCCGGGAGTAGCTACGAGCAGTACTTC
D: -; V: TRBV12-3/TRBV12-4; J: TRBJ1-2; size: -; CDR3: CASSLGGSSNYGYTF; DNA: TGTGCCAGCAGTTTGGGGGGCTCCTCTAACTATGGCTACACCTTC
D: -; V: TRBV5-4; J: TRBJ1-2; size: few; CDR3: CASSSDGWRYGYTF; DNA: TGTGCCAGCAGTTCGGACGGGTGGAGGTATGGCTACACCTTC
D: -; V: TRBV6-1; J: TRBJ2-7; size: -; CDR3: CASSYESRGGNEQYF; DNA: TGTGCCAGCAGTTATGAGTCTAGGGGCGGGAACGAGCAGTACTTC
D: -; V: TRBV24-1; J: TRBJ1-1; size: few; CDR3: CATSDLRCVAFF; DNA: TGTGCCACCAGTGACCTCCGGTGCGTAGCTTTCTTT
D: TRBD1; V: TRBV12-5; J: TRBJ2-5; size: -; CDR3: CASGFQRDRARETQYF; DNA: TGTGCTAGTGGTTTCCAGCGAGACAGGGCCAGGGAGACCCAGTACTTC
D: -; V: TRBV27; J: TRBJ1-2; size: many; CDR3: CASSLSPGRIYGYTF; DNA: TGTGCCAGCAGTTTATCGCCGGGACGGATCTATGGCTACACCTTC
D: TRBD1; V: TRBV7-3; J: TRBJ2-1; size: many; CDR3: CASSPMGQSSYNEQFF; DNA: TGTGCCAGCAGCCCAATGGGACAGAGCTCCTACAATGAGCAGTTCTTC
D: TRBD2; V: TRBV5-6; J: TRBJ2-7; size: few; CDR3: CASSHGGGAYEQYF; DNA: TGTGCCAGCAGCCACGGGGGGGGGGCCTACGAGCAGTACTTC
D: TRBD1; V: TRBV12-5; J: TRBJ2-1; size: many; CDR3: CASGLVGTGRNEQFF; DNA: TGTGCTAGTGGTTTGGTAGGGACAGGAAGAAATGAGCAGTTCTTC
D: -; V: TRBV5-1; J: TRBJ2-7; size: -; CDR3: CASSLDHPGSSYEQYF; DNA: TGCGCCAGCAGCTTGGATCACCCGGGCAGCTCCTACGAGCAGTACTTC
D: TRBD2; V: TRBV6-2/TRBV6-3; J: TRBJ2-1; size: many; CDR3: CASSYLTGGPVSSYNEQFF; DNA: TGTGCCAGCAGTTACTTGACGGGAGGCCCCGTAAGTTCCTACAATGAGCAGTTCTTC
D: -; V: TRBV6-5; J: TRBJ2-1; size: -; CDR3: CASSWGIDNEQFF; DNA: TGTGCCAGCAGCTGGGGGATTGACAATGAGCAGTTCTTC
D: -; V: TRBV27; J: TRBJ2-1; size: few; CDR3: CASSRAGRGNEQFF; DNA: TGTGCCAGCAGTAGGGCAGGGAGGGGGAATGAGCAGTTCTTC
D: -; V: TRBV7-9; J: TRBJ2-1; size: many; CDR3: CASSRPSNEQFF; DNA: TGTGCCAGCAGCCGACCCAGTAATGAGCAGTTCTTC
D: -; V: TRBV7-9; J: TRBJ2-5; size: many; CDR3: CASSFPLAAAKETQYF; DNA: TGTGCCAGCAGCTTCCCACTGGCCGCCGCTAAAGAGACCCAGTACTTC
D: -; V: TRBV5-1; J: TRBJ2-7; size: many; CDR3: CASSLGQSGQYF; DNA: TGCGCCAGCAGCTTGGGACAAAGTGGGCAGTACTTC
D: TRBD1; V: TRBV4-1; J: TRBJ2-7; size: few; CDR3: CASSQEGGQAYEQYF; DNA: TGCGCCAGCAGCCAAGAAGGGGGACAGGCCTACGAGCAGTACTTC
D: -; V: TRBV7-2; J: TRBJ1-4; size: many; CDR3: CASSPTAATNEKLFF; DNA: TGTGCCAGCAGCCCTACGGCCGCAACTAATGAAAAACTGTTTTTT
D: -; V: TRBV7-9; J: TRBJ2-7; size: -; CDR3: CASSPPWPGDSYEQYF; DNA: TGTGCCAGCAGCCCCCCCTGGCCAGGGGATTCCTACGAGCAGTACTTC
D: -; V: TRBV6-1; J: TRBJ2-5; size: many; CDR3: CASSGIGGRETQYF; DNA: TGTGCCAGCAGCGGGATAGGAGGGCGAGAGACCCAGTACTTC
D: -; V: TRBV29-1; J: TRBJ2-1; size: -; CDR3: CSVLTIVHNEQFF; DNA: TGCAGCGTTCTAACGATCGTCCACAATGAGCAGTTCTTC
D: TRBD2; V: TRBV12-3/TRBV12-4; J: TRBJ2-7; size: -; CDR3: CASSPGLAGVSRYEQYF; DNA: TGTGCCAGCAGCCCCGGACTAGCGGGAGTAAGTAGGTACGAGCAGTACTTC
D: -; V: TRBV19; J: TRBJ2-7; size: few; CDR3: CASGKRGFGHEQYF; DNA: TGTGCCAGTGGCAAGAGGGGGTTTGGGCACGAGCAGTACTTC
D: -; V: TRBV19; J: TRBJ2-2; size: -; CDR3: CASSASGTGELFF; DNA: TGTGCCAGTAGTGCGTCGGGAACCGGGGAGCTGTTTTTT
D: TRBD1; V: TRBV7-6; J: TRBJ2-3; size: many; CDR3: CASSLRQGAGTDTQYF; DNA: TGTGCCAGCAGCTTAAGACAGGGGGCGGGAACAGATACGCAGTATTTT
D: TRBD2; V: TRBV18; J: TRBJ2-1; size: once; CDR3: CASSPERDFYNEQFF; DNA: TGTGCCAGCTCACCGGAGCGGGATTTCTACAATGAGCAGTTCTTC
D: -; V: TRBV6-1; J: TRBJ1-6; size: few; CDR3: CASSEGPLHF; DNA: TGTGCCAGCAGTGAAGGACCCCTCCACTTT
D: -; V: TRBV27; J: TRBJ2-5; size: many; CDR3: CASTPFGQSKETQYF; DNA: TGTGCCAGCACCCCTTTTGGACAGTCGAAAGAGACCCAGTACTTC
D: TRBD2; V: TRBV7-7; J: TRBJ2-1; size: many; CDR3: CASSSSGLAGDNEQFF; DNA: TGTGCTAGCAGCTCGTCGGGACTAGCGGGAGATAATGAGCAGTTCTTC
D: -; V: TRBV5-4; J: TRBJ1-1; size: many; CDR3: CASTLDREDTEAFF; DNA: TGTGCCAGCACCTTGGACAGAGAGGACACTGAAGCTTTCTTT
D: TRBD1; V: TRBV6-6; J: TRBJ2-4; size: few; CDR3: CASRGQGEHF; DNA: TGTGCCAGCAGGGGACAGGGGGAGCACTTC
D: -; V: TRBV5-5; J: TRBJ2-3; size: -; CDR3: CASRPAVYDSSTDTQYF; DNA: TGTGCCAGCAGACCAGCAGTGTACGATTCTAGCACAGATACGCAGTATTTT
D: -; V: TRBV27; J: TRBJ1-1; size: -; CDR3: CASSLWPGTEAFF; DNA: TGTGCCAGCAGTTTATGGCCGGGCACTGAAGCTTTCTTT
D: -; V: TRBV6-5; J: TRBJ2-1; size: -; CDR3: CASSTRQRLYNEQFF; DNA: TGTGCCAGCAGTACTCGACAGAGACTCTACAATGAGCAGTTCTTC
D: TRBD1; V: TRBV6-4; J: TRBJ1-4; size: -; CDR3: CASTHRGFATNEKLFF; DNA: TGTGCCAGCACCCACAGGGGATTTGCAACTAATGAAAAACTGTTTTTT
D: -; V: TRBV3-1; J: TRBJ1-2; size: few; CDR3: CASSRGRGANYGYTF; DNA: TGTGCCAGCAGCCGGGGGAGAGGGGCCAACTATGGCTACACCTTC
D: -; V: TRBV7-2; J: TRBJ2-2; size: many; CDR3: CASTLGAKLDIGGELFF; DNA: TGTGCCAGCACCCTAGGGGCTAAATTAGATATAGGCGGGGAGCTGTTTTTT
D: -; V: TRBV9; J: TRBJ1-2; size: -; CDR3: CASSVQTASSDGYTF; DNA: TGTGCCAGCAGCGTCCAGACAGCCTCTTCTGATGGCTACACCTTC
D: -; V: TRBV7-9; J: TRBJ2-3; size: many; CDR3: CATSSVTGGTDTQYF; DNA: TGTGCCACCTCAAGCGTAACGGGGGGCACAGATACGCAGTATTTT
D: -; V: TRBV7-9; J: TRBJ1-5; size: -; CDR3: CASSSSGTYGQPQHF; DNA: TGTGCCAGCAGCTCCTCCGGGACTTACGGTCAGCCCCAGCATTTT
D: TRBD2; V: TRBV5-1; J: TRBJ2-7; size: -; CDR3: CASRLAGEYSYEQYF; DNA: TGCGCCAGCAGGCTAGCGGGAGAATACTCCTACGAGCAGTACTTC
D: TRBD2; V: TRBV9; J: TRBJ2-1; size: -; CDR3: CASSGGLAERAYNEQFF; DNA: TGTGCCAGCAGCGGGGGACTAGCGGAAAGGGCCTACAATGAGCAGTTCTTC
D: -; V: TRBV7-9; J: TRBJ2-5; size: many; CDR3: CASSLVSSQETQYF; DNA: TGTGCCAGCAGCTTAGTGTCGTCCCAAGAGACCCAGTACTTC
D: TRBD1; V: TRBV6-5; J: TRBJ1-3; size: few; CDR3: CASSQTGGGGNTIYF; DNA: TGTGCCAGCAGCCAGACAGGGGGCGGTGGAAACACCATATATTTT
D: TRBD2; V: TRBV28; J: TRBJ2-3; size: many; CDR3: CASRLAGGPFPSTDTQYF; DNA: TGTGCCAGCAGACTAGCGGGAGGCCCCTTCCCTAGCACAGATACGCAGTATTTT
D: TRBD2; V: TRBV3-1; J: TRBJ2-5; size: -; CDR3: CASSQPGLGDQETQYF; DNA: TGTGCCAGCAGCCAACCGGGACTAGGTGACCAAGAGACCCAGTACTTC
D: -; V: TRBV20-1; J: TRBJ1-5; size: -; CDR3: CSARGGGGSQPQHF; DNA: TGCAGTGCTAGGGGGGGGGGGGGAAGTCAGCCCCAGCATTTT
D: TRBD1; V: TRBV7-6; J: TRBJ2-7; size: many; CDR3: CASSLEGQGNYEQYF; DNA: TGTGCCAGCAGCTTGGAGGGACAGGGGAACTACGAGCAGTACTTC
D: -; V: TRBV12-3/TRBV12-4; J: TRBJ2-1; size: many; CDR3: CASTKGHSYNEQFF; DNA: TGTGCCAGCACCAAGGGACACTCCTACAATGAGCAGTTCTTC
D: TRBD2; V: TRBV28; J: TRBJ2-5; size: few; CDR3: CASSLGPSSGGAQETQYF; DNA: TGTGCCAGCAGTTTGGGCCCGTCTAGCGGGGGGGCTCAAGAGACCCAGTACTTC
D: -; V: TRBV5-8; J: TRBJ2-1; size: -; CDR3: CASSLDYSLGNEQFF; DNA: TGTGCCAGCAGCTTGGACTACTCACTCGGGAATGAGCAGTTCTTC
D: -; V: TRBV7-9; J: TRBJ2-5; size: many; CDR3: CASSLEGAAETQYF; DNA: TGTGCCAGCAGCTTAGAAGGGGCCGCGGAGACCCAGTACTTC
D: TRBD1; V: TRBV7-6; J: TRBJ2-7; size: many; CDR3: CASSPQGQGVYEQYF; DNA: TGTGCCAGCAGCCCACAGGGACAGGGGGTCTACGAGCAGTACTTC
D: TRBD2; V: TRBV7-9; J: TRBJ2-7; size: many; CDR3: CASSETSGGPYEQYF; DNA: TGTGCCAGCAGCGAAACTAGCGGGGGACCCTACGAGCAGTACTTC
D: -; V: TRBV6-6; J: TRBJ1-1; size: -; CDR3: CASTRDTLNTEAFF; DNA: TGTGCCAGCACCCGGGACACCTTGAACACTGAAGCTTTCTTT
D: -; V: TRBV27; J: TRBJ2-7; size: many; CDR3: CASSTRGYSYEQYF; DNA: TGTGCCAGCAGTACGCGGGGATACTCCTACGAGCAGTACTTC
D: TRBD2; V: TRBV12-3/TRBV12-4; J: TRBJ2-7; size: many; CDR3: CASSATTVAGSYEQYF; DNA: TGTGCCAGCAGTGCCACGACAGTAGCGGGGTCCTACGAGCAGTACTTC